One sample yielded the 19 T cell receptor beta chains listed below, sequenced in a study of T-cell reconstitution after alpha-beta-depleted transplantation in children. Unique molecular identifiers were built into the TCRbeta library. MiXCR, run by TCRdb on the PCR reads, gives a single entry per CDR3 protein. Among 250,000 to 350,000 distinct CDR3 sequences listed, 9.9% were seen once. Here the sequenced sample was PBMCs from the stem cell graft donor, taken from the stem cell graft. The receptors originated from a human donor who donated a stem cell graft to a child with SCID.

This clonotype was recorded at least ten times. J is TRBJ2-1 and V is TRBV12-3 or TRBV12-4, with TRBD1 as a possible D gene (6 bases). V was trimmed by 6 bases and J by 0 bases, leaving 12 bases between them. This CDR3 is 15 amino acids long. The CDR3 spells CASRPTGSSYNEQFF. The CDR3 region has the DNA TGTGCCAGCAGACCCACAGGGAGCTCCTACAATGAGCAGTTCTTC.

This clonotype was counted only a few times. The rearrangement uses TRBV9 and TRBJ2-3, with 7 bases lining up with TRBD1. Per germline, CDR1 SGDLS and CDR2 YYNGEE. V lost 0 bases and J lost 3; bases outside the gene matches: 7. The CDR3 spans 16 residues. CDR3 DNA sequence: TGTGCCAGCAGCGTAGGACAGGGTTTTGATACAGATACGCAGTATTTT. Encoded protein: CASSVGQGFDTDTQYF.

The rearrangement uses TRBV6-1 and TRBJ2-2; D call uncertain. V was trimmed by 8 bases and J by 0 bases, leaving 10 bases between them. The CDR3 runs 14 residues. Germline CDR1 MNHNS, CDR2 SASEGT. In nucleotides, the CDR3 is TGTGCCAGCGTGGGGTGGGCGAACACCGGGGAGCTGTTTTTT. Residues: CASVGWANTGELFF.

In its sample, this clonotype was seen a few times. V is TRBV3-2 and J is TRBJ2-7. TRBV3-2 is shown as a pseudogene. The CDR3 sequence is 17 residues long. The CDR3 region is CASSQDFEEMLGYEQYF. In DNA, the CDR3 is TGTGCCAGCAGCCAAGATTTCGAAGAAATGTTAGGCTACGAGCAGTACTTC.

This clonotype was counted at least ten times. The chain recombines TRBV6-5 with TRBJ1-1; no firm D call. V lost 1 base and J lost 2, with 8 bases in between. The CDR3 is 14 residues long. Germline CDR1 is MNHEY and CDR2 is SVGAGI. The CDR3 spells CASSYLEGNTEAFF. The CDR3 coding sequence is TGTGCCAGCAGTTACTTAGAGGGAAACACTGAAGCTTTCTTT.

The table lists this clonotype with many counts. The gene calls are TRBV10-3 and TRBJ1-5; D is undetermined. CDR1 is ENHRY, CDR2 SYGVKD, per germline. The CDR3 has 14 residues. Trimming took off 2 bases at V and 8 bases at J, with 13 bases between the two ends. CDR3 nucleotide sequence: TGTGCCATCAGTGAGGGGCAGGACGTTGAGCCCCAGCATTTT. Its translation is CAISEGQDVEPQHF.

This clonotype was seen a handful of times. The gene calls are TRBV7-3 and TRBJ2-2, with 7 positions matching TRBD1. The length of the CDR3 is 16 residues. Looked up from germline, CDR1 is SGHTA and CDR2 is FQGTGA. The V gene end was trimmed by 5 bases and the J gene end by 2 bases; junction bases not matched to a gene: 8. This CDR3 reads CASSPIGTDNTGELFF. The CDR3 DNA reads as TGTGCCAGCAGCCCCATCGGGACAGATAACACCGGGGAGCTGTTTTTT.

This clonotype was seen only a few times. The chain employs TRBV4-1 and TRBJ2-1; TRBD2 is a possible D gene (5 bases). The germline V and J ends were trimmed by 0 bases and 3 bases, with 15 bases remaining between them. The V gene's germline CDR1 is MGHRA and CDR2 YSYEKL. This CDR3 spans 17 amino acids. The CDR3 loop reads CASSQDRLGGGYNEQFF. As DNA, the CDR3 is TGCGCCAGCAGCCAAGATCGGTTGGGTGGAGGCTACAATGAGCAGTTCTTC.

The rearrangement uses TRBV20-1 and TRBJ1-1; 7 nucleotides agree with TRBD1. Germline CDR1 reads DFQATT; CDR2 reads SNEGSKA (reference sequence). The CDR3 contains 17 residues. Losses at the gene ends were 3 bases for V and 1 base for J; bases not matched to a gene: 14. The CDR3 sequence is CSAREKTGSLANTEAFF. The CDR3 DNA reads TGCAGTGCTAGGGAAAAGACAGGGTCGCTGGCGAACACTGAAGCTTTCTTT.

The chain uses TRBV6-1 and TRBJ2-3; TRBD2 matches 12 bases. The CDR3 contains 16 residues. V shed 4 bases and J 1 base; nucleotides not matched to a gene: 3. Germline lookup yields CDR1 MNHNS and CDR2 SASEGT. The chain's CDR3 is CASSATSGGRTDTQYF. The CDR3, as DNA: TGTGCCAGCAGTGCTACTAGCGGGGGGCGCACAGATACGCAGTATTTT.

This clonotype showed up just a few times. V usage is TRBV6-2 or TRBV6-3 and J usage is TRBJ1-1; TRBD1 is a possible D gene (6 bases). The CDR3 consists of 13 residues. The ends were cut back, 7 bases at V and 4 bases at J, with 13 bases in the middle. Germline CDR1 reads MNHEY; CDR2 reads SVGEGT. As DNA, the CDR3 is TGTGCCAGCACCAAGGGGGGGCCCACTGAAGCTTTCTTT. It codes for CASTKGGPTEAFF.

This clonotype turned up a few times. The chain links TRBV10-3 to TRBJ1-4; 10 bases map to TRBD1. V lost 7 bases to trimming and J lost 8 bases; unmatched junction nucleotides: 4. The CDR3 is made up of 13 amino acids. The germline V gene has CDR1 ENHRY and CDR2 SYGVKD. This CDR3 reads CAIKGQGLEKLFF. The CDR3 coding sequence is TGTGCCATCAAGGGACAGGGGTTAGAAAAACTGTTTTTT.

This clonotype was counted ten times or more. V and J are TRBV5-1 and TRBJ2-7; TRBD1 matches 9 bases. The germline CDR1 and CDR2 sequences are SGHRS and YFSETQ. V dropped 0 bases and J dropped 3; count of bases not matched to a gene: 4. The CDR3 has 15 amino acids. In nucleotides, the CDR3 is TGCGCCAGCAGCTTGGCGGGACAGGGTAGCTACGAGCAGTACTTC. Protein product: CASSLAGQGSYEQYF.

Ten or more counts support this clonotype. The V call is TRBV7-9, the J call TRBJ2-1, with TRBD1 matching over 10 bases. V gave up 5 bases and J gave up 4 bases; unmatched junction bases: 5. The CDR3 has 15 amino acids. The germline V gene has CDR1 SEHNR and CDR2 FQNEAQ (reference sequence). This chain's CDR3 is CASSPDRGWYNEQFF. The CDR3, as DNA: TGTGCCAGCAGCCCGGACAGGGGGTGGTACAATGAGCAGTTCTTC.

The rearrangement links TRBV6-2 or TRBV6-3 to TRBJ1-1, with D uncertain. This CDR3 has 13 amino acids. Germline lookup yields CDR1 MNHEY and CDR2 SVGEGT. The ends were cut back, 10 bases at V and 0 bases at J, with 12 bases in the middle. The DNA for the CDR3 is TGTGCCACCATAAGAACGATGAACACTGAAGCTTTCTTT. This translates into CATIRTMNTEAFF.

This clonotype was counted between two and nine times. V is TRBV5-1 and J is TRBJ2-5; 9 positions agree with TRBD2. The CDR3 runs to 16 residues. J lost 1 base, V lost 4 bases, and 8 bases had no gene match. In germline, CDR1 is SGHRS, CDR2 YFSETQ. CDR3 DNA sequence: TGCGCCAGCAGCCTTAGCGGGGGAACACTCCAAGAGACCCAGTACTTC. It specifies CASSLSGGTLQETQYF.

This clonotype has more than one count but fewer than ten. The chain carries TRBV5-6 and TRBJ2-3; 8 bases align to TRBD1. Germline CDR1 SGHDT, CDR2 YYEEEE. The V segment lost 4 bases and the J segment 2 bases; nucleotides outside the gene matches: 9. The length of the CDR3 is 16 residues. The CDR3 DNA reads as TGTGCCAGCAGCCCAGGGGGCAGTAGTAACACAGATACGCAGTATTTT. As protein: CASSPGGSSNTDTQYF.

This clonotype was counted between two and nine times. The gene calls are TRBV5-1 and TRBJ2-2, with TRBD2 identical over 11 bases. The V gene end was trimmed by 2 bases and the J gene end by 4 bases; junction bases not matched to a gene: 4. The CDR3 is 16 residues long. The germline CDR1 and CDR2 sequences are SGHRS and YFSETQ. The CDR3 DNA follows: TGCGCCAGCAGCTTTCTAGCGGGGGGACCCACCGGGGAGCTGTTTTTT. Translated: CASSFLAGGPTGELFF.

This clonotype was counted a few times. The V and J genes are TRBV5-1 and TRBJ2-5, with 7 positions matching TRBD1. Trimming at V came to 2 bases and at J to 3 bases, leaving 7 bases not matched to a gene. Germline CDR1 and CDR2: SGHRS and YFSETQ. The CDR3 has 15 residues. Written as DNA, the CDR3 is TGCGCCAGCAGCTTATACGACAGGGACAAAGAGACCCAGTACTTC. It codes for CASSLYDRDKETQYF.